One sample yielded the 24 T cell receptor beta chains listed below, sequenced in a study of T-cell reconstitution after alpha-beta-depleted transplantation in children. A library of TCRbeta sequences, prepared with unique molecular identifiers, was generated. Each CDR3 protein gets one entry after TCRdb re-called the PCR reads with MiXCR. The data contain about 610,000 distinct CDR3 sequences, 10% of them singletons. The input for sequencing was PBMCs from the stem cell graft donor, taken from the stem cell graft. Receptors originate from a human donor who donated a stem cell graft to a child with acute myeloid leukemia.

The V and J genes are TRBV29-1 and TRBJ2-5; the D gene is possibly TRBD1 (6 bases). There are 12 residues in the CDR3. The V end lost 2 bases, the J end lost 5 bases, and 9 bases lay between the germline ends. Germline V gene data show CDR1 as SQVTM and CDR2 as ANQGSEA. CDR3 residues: CSVEHGQETQYF. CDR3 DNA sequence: TGCAGCGTTGAACATGGACAGGAGACCCAGTACTTC.

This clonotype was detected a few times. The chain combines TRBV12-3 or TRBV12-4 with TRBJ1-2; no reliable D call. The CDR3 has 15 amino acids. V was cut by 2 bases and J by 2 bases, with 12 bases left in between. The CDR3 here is CASSLMAGRNYGYTF. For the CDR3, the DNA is TGTGCCAGCAGTTTAATGGCTGGCCGCAACTATGGCTACACCTTC.

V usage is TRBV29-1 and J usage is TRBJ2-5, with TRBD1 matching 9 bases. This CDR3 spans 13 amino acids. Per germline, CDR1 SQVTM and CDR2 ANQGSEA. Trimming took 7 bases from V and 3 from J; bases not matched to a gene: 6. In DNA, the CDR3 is TGCAGCGCTCCGGGACAGGGAAAAGAGACCCAGTACTTC. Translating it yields CSAPGQGKETQYF.

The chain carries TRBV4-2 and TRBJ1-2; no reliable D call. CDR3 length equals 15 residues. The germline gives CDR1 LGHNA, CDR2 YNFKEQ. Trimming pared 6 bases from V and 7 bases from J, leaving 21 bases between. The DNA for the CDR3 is TGTGCCAGCAGGAACACCTGGGCGGGAGTGGGTGGCTACACCTTC. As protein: CASRNTWAGVGGYTF.

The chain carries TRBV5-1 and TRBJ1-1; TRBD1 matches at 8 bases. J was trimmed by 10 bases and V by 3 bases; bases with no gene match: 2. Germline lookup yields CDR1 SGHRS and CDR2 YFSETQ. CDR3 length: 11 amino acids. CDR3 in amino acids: CASSSQGGAFF. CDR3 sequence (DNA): TGCGCCAGCAGCTCACAGGGGGGAGCTTTCTTT.

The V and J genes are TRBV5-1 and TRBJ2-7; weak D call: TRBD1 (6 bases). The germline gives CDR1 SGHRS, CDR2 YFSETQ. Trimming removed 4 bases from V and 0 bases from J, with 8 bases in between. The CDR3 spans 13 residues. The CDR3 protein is CASSEDSSYEQYF. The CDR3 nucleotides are TGCGCCAGCAGCGAGGACAGCTCCTACGAGCAGTACTTC.

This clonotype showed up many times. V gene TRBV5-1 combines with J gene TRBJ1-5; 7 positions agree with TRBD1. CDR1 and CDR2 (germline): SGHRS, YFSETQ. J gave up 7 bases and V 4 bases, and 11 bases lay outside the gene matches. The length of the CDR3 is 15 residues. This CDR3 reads CASSTGTEDWQPQHF. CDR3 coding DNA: TGCGCCAGCAGCACGGGGACAGAGGATTGGCAGCCCCAGCATTTT.

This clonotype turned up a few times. The CDR3 sequence: CASSQRLELAPYNEQFF. In DNA form, the CDR3 reads TGTGCCAGCAGCCAAAGGTTAGAACTAGCACCGTACAATGAGCAGTTCTTC. V and J are TRBV7-2 and TRBJ2-1, with a possible D match to TRBD2 (6 bases). V was trimmed by 5 bases and J by 4 bases, leaving 21 bases between them. CDR1 SGHTA and CDR2 FQGNSA come from the germline V gene. This CDR3 is built from 17 residues.

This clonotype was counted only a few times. CDR3 nucleotides: TGTGCCAGCAGTTCTTACCCTTTAGCGGGAGGGGGCAAAAACATTCAGTACTTC. Translation gives CASSSYPLAGGGKNIQYF. The rearrangement uses TRBV12-3 or TRBV12-4 and TRBJ2-4; 11 bases agree with TRBD2. The V gene end was trimmed by 4 bases and the J gene end by 3 bases; junction bases not matched to a gene: 11. This CDR3 comprises 18 residues.

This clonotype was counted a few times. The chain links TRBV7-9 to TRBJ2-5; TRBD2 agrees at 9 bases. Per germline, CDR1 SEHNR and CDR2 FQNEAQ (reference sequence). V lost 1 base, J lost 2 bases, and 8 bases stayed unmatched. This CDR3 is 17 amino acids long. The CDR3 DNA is TGTGCCAGCAGCTTAGGGGGGCCTAGCGGGACTCAAGAGACCCAGTACTTC. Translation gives CASSLGGPSGTQETQYF. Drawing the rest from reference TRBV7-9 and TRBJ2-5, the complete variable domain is DTGVSQNPRHKITKRGQNVTFRCDPISEHNRLYWYRQTLGQGPEFLTYFQNEAQLEKSRLLSDRFSAERPKGSFSTLEIQRTEQGDSAMYLCASSLGGPSGTQETQYFGPGTRLLVL.

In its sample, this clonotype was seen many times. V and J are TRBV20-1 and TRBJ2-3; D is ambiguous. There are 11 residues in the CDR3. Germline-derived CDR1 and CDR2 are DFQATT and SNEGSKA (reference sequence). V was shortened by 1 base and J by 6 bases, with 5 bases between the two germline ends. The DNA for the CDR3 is TGCAGTGCTAGAGCCCTGGATACGCAGTATTTT. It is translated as CSARALDTQYF.

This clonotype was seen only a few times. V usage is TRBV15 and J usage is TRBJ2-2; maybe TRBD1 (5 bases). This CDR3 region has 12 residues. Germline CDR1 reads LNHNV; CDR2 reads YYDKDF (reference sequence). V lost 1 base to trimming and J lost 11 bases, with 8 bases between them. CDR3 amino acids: CATSRGQGELFF. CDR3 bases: TGTGCCACCAGCAGAGGTCAGGGTGAGCTGTTTTTT.

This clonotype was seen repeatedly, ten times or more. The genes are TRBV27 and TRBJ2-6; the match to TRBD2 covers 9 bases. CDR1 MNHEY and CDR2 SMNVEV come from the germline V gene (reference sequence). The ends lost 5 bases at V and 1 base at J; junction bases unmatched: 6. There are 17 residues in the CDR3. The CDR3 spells CASSPRSGRSGANVLTF. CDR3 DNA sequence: TGTGCCAGCAGTCCCCGGAGCGGGAGGTCTGGGGCCAACGTCCTGACTTTC.

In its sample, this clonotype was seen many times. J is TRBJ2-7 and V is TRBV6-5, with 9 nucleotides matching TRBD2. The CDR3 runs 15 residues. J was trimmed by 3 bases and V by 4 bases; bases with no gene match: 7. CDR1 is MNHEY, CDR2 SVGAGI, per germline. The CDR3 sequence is CASSSPAGGSYEQYF. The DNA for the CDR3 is TGTGCCAGCAGTTCGCCCGCGGGAGGGAGCTACGAGCAGTACTTC.

The CDR3 DNA follows: TGTGCCAGCAGTTCCCATTTGGGACTAGCAGAGGAAGAGACCCAGTACTTC. Its translation is CASSSHLGLAEEETQYF. V and J are TRBV12-3 or TRBV12-4 and TRBJ2-5; 9 bases are shared with TRBD2. There are 17 residues in the CDR3. Trimming removed 4 bases from V and 3 bases from J; junction bases left unmatched: 12.

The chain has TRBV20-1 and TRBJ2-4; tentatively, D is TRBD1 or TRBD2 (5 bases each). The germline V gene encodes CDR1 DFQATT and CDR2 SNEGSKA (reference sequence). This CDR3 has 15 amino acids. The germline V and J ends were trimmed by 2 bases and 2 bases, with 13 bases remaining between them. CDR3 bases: TGCAGTGCTAGACATTCGGGGACGACCAAAAACATTCAGTACTTC. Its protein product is CSARHSGTTKNIQYF.

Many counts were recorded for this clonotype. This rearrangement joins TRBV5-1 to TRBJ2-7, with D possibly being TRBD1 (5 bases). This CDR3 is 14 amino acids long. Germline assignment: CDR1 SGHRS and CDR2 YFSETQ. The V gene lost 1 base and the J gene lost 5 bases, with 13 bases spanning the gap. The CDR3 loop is CASSLNRFGNEQYF. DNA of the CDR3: TGCGCCAGCAGCTTGAACAGGTTCGGAAACGAGCAGTACTTC.

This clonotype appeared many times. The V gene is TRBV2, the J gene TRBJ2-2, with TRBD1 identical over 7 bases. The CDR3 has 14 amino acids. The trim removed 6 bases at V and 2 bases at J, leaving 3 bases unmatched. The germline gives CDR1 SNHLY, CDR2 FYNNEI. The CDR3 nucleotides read TGTGCCAGCAGGGGGACAGCTAACACCGGGGAGCTGTTTTTT. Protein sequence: CASRGTANTGELFF.

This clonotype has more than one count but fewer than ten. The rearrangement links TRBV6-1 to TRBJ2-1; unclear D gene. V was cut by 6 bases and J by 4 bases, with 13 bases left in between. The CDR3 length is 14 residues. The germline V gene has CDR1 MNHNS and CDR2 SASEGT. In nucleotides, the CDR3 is TGTGCCAGCAGCCCCGGGTGGAGTTACAATGAGCAGTTCTTC. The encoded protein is CASSPGWSYNEQFF.

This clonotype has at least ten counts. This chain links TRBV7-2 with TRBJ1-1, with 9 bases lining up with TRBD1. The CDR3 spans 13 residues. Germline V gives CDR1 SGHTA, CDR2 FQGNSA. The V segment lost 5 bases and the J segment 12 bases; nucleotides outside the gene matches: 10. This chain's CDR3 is CASSLVGDRDPFF. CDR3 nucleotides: TGTGCCAGCAGCCTGGTAGGGGACAGGGATCCTTTCTTT.

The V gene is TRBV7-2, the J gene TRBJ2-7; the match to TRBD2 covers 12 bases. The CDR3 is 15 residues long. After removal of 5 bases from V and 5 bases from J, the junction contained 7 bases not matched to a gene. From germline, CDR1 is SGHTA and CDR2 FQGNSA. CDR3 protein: CASSQPTSGRDEQYF. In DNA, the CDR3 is TGTGCCAGCAGCCAACCGACTAGCGGGAGAGACGAGCAGTACTTC. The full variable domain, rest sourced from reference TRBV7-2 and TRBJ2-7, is GAGVSQSPSNKVTEKGKDVELRCDPISGHTALYWYRQSLGQGLEFLIYFQGNSAPDKSGLPSDRFSAERTGGSVSTLTIQRTQQEDSAVYLCASSQPTSGRDEQYFGPGTRLTVT.

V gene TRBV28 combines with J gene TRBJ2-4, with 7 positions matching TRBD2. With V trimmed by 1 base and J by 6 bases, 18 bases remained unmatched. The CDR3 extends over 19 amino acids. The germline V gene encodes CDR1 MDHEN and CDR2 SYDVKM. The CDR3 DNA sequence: TGTGCCAGCAGTTTATCCGGACCCAAGCGGGAATTCCAACGAAACATTCAGTACTTC. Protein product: CASSLSGPKREFQRNIQYF.

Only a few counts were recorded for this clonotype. The CDR3 DNA follows: TGTGCCAGCAGTTTAGTTCCTAGCGACGCTAGCACAGATACGCAGTATTTT. Translated, it gives CASSLVPSDASTDTQYF. This sequence joins TRBV6-2 or TRBV6-3 and TRBJ2-3; maybe TRBD2 (6 bases). Germline V lookup: CDR1 MNHEY, CDR2 SVGEGT. V was cut by 4 bases and J by 0 bases, with 17 bases left in between. The length of the CDR3 is 17 residues.

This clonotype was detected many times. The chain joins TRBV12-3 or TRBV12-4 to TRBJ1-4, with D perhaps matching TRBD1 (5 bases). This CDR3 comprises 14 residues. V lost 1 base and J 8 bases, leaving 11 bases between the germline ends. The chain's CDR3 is CASSLVPPGEKLFF. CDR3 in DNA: TGTGCCAGCAGTTTAGTTCCGCCAGGGGAAAAACTGTTTTTT.